This is a list of T cell receptor beta chains from one sample in a study of graft-versus-host responses after intestinal transplantation. Their specific antigens are unknown. The repertoire was sequenced with immunoSEQ multiplex PCR; TCRdb's copy has only in-frame clones and lacks some. In the table there are some 100,000 clones, roughly 84% of which are singletons. Specimen: unstimulated CD4+ T cells sorted from spleen or lymph node cells, collected before transplant. Receptors were obtained from a human donor who was the organ donor for an intestinal transplant. CDR3s include the opening cysteine and the closing phenylalanine or tryptophan. D genes are given only for firm matches. Clone size is shown for a subset of rows, as once, few, many or a class of expanded clone.

v_gene: TRBV5-6; d_gene: NA; abundance: NA; j_gene: TRBJ1-1; CDR3nt: TGTGCCAGCAGCTTGACGGGCCGCGGTATCACTGAAGCTTTCTTT; CDR3aa: CASSLTGRGITEAFF
v_gene: TRBV2; d_gene: NA; abundance: NA; j_gene: TRBJ1-5; CDR3nt: TGTGCCAGCAGTGAGAGGGGGGGCAATCAGCCCCAGCATTTT; CDR3aa: CASSERGGNQPQHF
v_gene: TRBV10-3; d_gene: TRBD2; abundance: few; j_gene: TRBJ2-1; CDR3nt: TGTGCCATCAGTGAGTCCGGGGGGGACCCCAATGAGCAGTTCTTC; CDR3aa: CAISESGGDPNEQFF
v_gene: TRBV4-1; d_gene: NA; abundance: NA; j_gene: TRBJ1-5; CDR3nt: TGCGCCAGCAGCCAAGAACCCCAGACAATCAAAGCCCAGCATTTT; CDR3aa: CASSQEPQTIKAQHF
v_gene: TRBV4-1; d_gene: TRBD2; abundance: NA; j_gene: TRBJ2-2; CDR3nt: TGCGCCAGCAGCCAAGATCCCCACGGGCGGGGGGAAAGAAACGGGGAGCTGTTTTTT; CDR3aa: CASSQDPHGRGERNGELFF
v_gene: TRBV15; d_gene: NA; abundance: NA; j_gene: TRBJ1-4; CDR3nt: TGTGCCACCAGCAGAGAACAGATTGAAAAACTGTTTTTT; CDR3aa: CATSREQIEKLFF
v_gene: TRBV28; d_gene: TRBD1; abundance: NA; j_gene: TRBJ2-7; CDR3nt: TGTGCCAGCAGTTTCCAGCCGGGACAGGGCCCCTACGAGCAGTACTTC; CDR3aa: CASSFQPGQGPYEQYF
v_gene: TRBV6-6; d_gene: NA; abundance: NA; j_gene: TRBJ1-4; CDR3nt: TGTGCCACCCGACAGCTTGAAAAACTGTTTTTT; CDR3aa: CATRQLEKLFF
v_gene: TRBV5-8; d_gene: NA; abundance: NA; j_gene: TRBJ1-2; CDR3nt: TGTGCCAGCAGCCCGAGGCTCACCGGAGCAAACTATGGCTACACCTTC; CDR3aa: CASSPRLTGANYGYTF
v_gene: TRBV19; d_gene: NA; abundance: NA; j_gene: TRBJ1-1; CDR3nt: TGTGCCAGTAGTCTCGGCGGGACCATGAACACTGAAGCTTTCTTT; CDR3aa: CASSLGGTMNTEAFF
v_gene: TRBV7-2; d_gene: NA; abundance: NA; j_gene: TRBJ1-2; CDR3nt: TGTGCCAGCAGCTTAGCTGATCATCCGGGACGGATCAACTATGGCTACACCTTC; CDR3aa: CASSLADHPGRINYGYTF
v_gene: TRBV5-1; d_gene: NA; abundance: NA; j_gene: TRBJ1-1; CDR3nt: TGCGCCAGCAGCTTCCCCAAAACCGGGACTGAAGCTTTCTTT; CDR3aa: CASSFPKTGTEAFF
v_gene: TRBV15; d_gene: TRBD1; abundance: NA; j_gene: TRBJ1-2; CDR3nt: TGTGCCACCAGCAGAGGACAGGGGGAATATGGCTACACCTTC; CDR3aa: CATSRGQGEYGYTF
v_gene: TRBV5-1; d_gene: NA; abundance: NA; j_gene: TRBJ2-5; CDR3nt: TGCGCCAGCAGGCGTCTTGGAGAGACCCAGTACTTC; CDR3aa: CASRRLGETQYF
v_gene: TRBV7-3; d_gene: NA; abundance: once; j_gene: TRBJ2-2; CDR3nt: TGTGCCAGCAGCTTAGGATTGAACACCGGGGAGCTGTTTTTT; CDR3aa: CASSLGLNTGELFF
v_gene: TRBV28; d_gene: NA; abundance: once; j_gene: TRBJ2-1; CDR3nt: TGTGCCAGCAGCTGGGGACTCTACAATGAGCAGTTCTTC; CDR3aa: CASSWGLYNEQFF
v_gene: TRBV29-1; d_gene: NA; abundance: NA; j_gene: TRBJ1-3; CDR3nt: TGCAGCGTGATGTGGGGGGTCGGAAACACCATATATTTT; CDR3aa: CSVMWGVGNTIYF
v_gene: TRBV19; d_gene: NA; abundance: NA; j_gene: TRBJ1-2; CDR3nt: TGTGCCAGTAGTATGGGGTCGGTAAGCGGCTACACCTTC; CDR3aa: CASSMGSVSGYTF
v_gene: TRBV10-1; d_gene: TRBD2; abundance: NA; j_gene: TRBJ2-7; CDR3nt: TGCGCCAGCAGTGAGTCTGGCGGGGGTCCCTACGAGCAGTACTTC; CDR3aa: CASSESGGGPYEQYF
v_gene: TRBV4-2; d_gene: TRBD1; abundance: NA; j_gene: TRBJ1-2; CDR3nt: TGTGCCAGCAGCCAAGCGACAGGGGTCTATGGCTACACCTTC; CDR3aa: CASSQATGVYGYTF
v_gene: TRBV7-2; d_gene: TRBD2; abundance: NA; j_gene: TRBJ2-1; CDR3nt: TGTGCCAGCAGCTATACCCCGGGGGGGCCCAGTGAGCAGTTCTTC; CDR3aa: CASSYTPGGPSEQFF
v_gene: TRBV14; d_gene: NA; abundance: NA; j_gene: TRBJ2-3; CDR3nt: TGTGCCAGCAGCCAATTCGGTGATACGCAGTATTTT; CDR3aa: CASSQFGDTQYF
v_gene: TRBV5-1; d_gene: NA; abundance: NA; j_gene: TRBJ2-7; CDR3nt: TGCGCCAGCAGCTTGTTAGGGTCTTCATCCGAGCAGTACTTC; CDR3aa: CASSLLGSSSEQYF
v_gene: TRBV9; d_gene: TRBD1; abundance: NA; j_gene: TRBJ2-2; CDR3nt: TGTGCCAGCAGCGTGAGGGGACAGGGGAACACCGGGGAGCTGTTTTTT; CDR3aa: CASSVRGQGNTGELFF
v_gene: TRBV9; d_gene: NA; abundance: NA; j_gene: TRBJ2-6; CDR3nt: TGTGCCAGCACCCAAACAGGGAACGCCAACGTCCTGACTTTC; CDR3aa: CASTQTGNANVLTF
v_gene: TRBV30; d_gene: NA; abundance: once; j_gene: TRBJ2-5; CDR3nt: TGTGCCTGGAAGCTCGGCAGGGGCTGGGAGACCCAGTACTTC; CDR3aa: CAWKLGRGWETQYF
v_gene: TRBV6-1; d_gene: NA; abundance: NA; j_gene: TRBJ1-3; CDR3nt: TGTGCCAGCAGTGAACGAGGAACCAGCTCTGGAAACACCATATATTTT; CDR3aa: CASSERGTSSGNTIYF